Below, 22 T cell receptor beta chains from the same sample are listed, as sequenced in a study of T-cell reconstitution after alpha-beta-depleted transplantation in children. Unique molecular identifiers were incorporated during preparation of the TCRbeta library. TCRdb recomputed calls from the PCR reads with MiXCR, one row per CDR3 protein. The repertoire holds about 980,000 distinct CDR3 sequences, with roughly 29% as singletons. The specimen was PBMCs, mostly from graft donor cells, collected 360 days after TCRalphabeta/CD19-depleted stem cell transplant. The origin of the receptors is a boy in the first two years of life who had a stem cell transplant for SCID, so the T cells may come from the graft donor.

The chain's CDR3 is CASSQGWTGNTEAFF. Here the CDR3 DNA reads TGCGCCAGCAGCCAAGGATGGACGGGGAACACTGAAGCTTTCTTT. The chain recombines TRBV4-1 with TRBJ1-1; D is unclear. The length of the CDR3 is 15 residues. Germline CDR1 is MGHRA and CDR2 is YSYEKL. The V end was cut by 1 base, the J end by 1 base, with 10 bases between.

This clonotype has just a few counts. V is TRBV7-9 and J is TRBJ2-1; tentatively, D is TRBD1 (6 bases). The V and J ends lost 5 bases and 5 bases respectively, with 22 bases between them. The V gene's germline CDR1 is SEHNR and CDR2 FQNEAQ (reference sequence). The CDR3 runs 17 residues. The CDR3 protein is CASSVVHTGLTHNEQFF. Written as DNA, the CDR3 is TGTGCCAGCAGCGTAGTTCACACAGGGCTAACCCACAATGAGCAGTTCTTC.

The chain recombines TRBV2 with TRBJ2-3; 7 bases agree with TRBD1. J was trimmed by 0 bases and V by 6 bases; bases with no gene match: 6. The CDR3 is 15 amino acids. Germline loops: CDR1 SNHLY, CDR2 FYNNEI. This chain's CDR3 is CASRLTGASTDTQYF. The CDR3 DNA reads TGTGCCAGCAGACTAACAGGGGCTAGCACAGATACGCAGTATTTT. The full variable domain, with the rest looked up from reference TRBV2 and TRBJ2-3, is EPEVTQTPSHQVTQMGQEVILRCVPISNHLYFYWYRQILGQKVEFLVSFYNNEISEKSEIFDDQFSVERPDGSNFTLKIRSTKLEDSAMYFCASRLTGASTDTQYFGPGTRLTVL.

This clonotype was recorded a few times. The chain uses TRBV21-1 and TRBJ1-1. TRBV21-1 is listed as a pseudogene. CDR3 size: 13 residues. For the CDR3, the DNA is TGTGCCAGCAGCAATGCCGCAGTAACTGAAGCTTTCTTT. As protein: CASSNAAVTEAFF.

This clonotype was seen only a few times. V is TRBV12-3 or TRBV12-4 and J is TRBJ1-2, with D possibly TRBD1 on 6 matching bases. Trimming removed 5 bases from V and 8 bases from J, with 18 bases in between. The CDR3 runs 14 residues. The CDR3: CASSLQGRGVGYTF. CDR3 DNA sequence: TGTGCCAGCAGTCTACAGGGAAGGGGTGTCGGCTACACCTTC.

The chain joins TRBV6-5 to TRBJ1-2; 8 positions agree with TRBD1. Germline CDR1 is MNHEY and CDR2 is SVGAGI. The ends lost 5 bases at V and 0 bases at J; junction bases unmatched: 5. This CDR3 has 15 residues. CDR3 protein: CASSNRDRTNYGYTF. Written as DNA, the CDR3 is TGTGCCAGCAGTAACCGGGACAGGACTAACTATGGCTACACCTTC.

The table lists this clonotype with a few counts. The rearrangement links TRBV20-1 to TRBJ1-2; tentative D call: TRBD1 (5 bases). This CDR3 is built from 14 residues. In germline, CDR1 is DFQATT, CDR2 SNEGSKA (reference sequence). V gave up 5 bases and J gave up 5 bases, with 18 bases separating them. CDR3 amino acids: CSARQDSVGYGYTF. CDR3 coding DNA: TGCAGTGCTCGACAAGACAGCGTTGGTTATGGCTACACCTTC.

V and J are TRBV20-1 and TRBJ2-2, with D possibly matching TRBD2 (6 bases). The CDR3 totals 15 residues. V dropped 0 bases and J dropped 4 bases, with 12 bases sitting between them. Germline V gene sequence: CDR1 DFQATT, CDR2 SNEGSKA (reference sequence). CDR3 sequence: CSARDLGLPTGELFF. The CDR3 nucleotides read TGCAGTGCTAGAGATTTGGGACTTCCCACCGGGGAGCTGTTTTTT.

This chain connects TRBV9 to TRBJ2-1; 14 positions agree with TRBD2. The CDR3 consists of 15 residues. Unmatched junction bases numbered 4, after V lost 3 bases and J lost 8 bases. CDR1 is SGDLS, CDR2 YYNGEE, per germline. The DNA of the CDR3 is TGTGCCAGCAGCGCGACTAGCGGGGGGGCCGATGAGCAGTTCTTC. This encodes CASSATSGGADEQFF.

There are a few counts of this clonotype. This rearrangement joins TRBV27 to TRBJ1-2; 8 nucleotides agree with TRBD1. This CDR3 spans 12 amino acids. The germline V gene has CDR1 MNHEY and CDR2 SMNVEV (reference sequence). Trimming took 8 bases from V and 4 from J; bases not matched to a gene: 3. CDR3: CASADRVYGYTF. The CDR3 DNA is TGTGCCAGCGCGGACAGGGTCTATGGCTACACCTTC.

This clonotype showed up just a few times. This rearrangement joins TRBV6-5 to TRBJ1-2; no definite D call. Trimming cost V 2 bases and J 2 bases, with 6 bases left between them. Germline values: CDR1 MNHEY, CDR2 SVGAGI. There are 13 residues in the CDR3. For the CDR3, the DNA is TGTGCCAGCAGTTACGGTGTGAACTATGGCTACACCTTC. Protein product: CASSYGVNYGYTF.

The gene calls are TRBV28 and TRBJ2-5, with 8 bases matching TRBD2. This CDR3 contains 17 residues. CDR1 and CDR2 (germline): MDHEN, SYDVKM. V trimming: 3 bases; J trimming: 4 bases; junction bases outside the gene matches: 13. The CDR3 spells CASSFLRGGTGGETQYF. The CDR3 coding sequence is TGTGCCAGCAGTTTTCTTCGCGGGGGGACCGGGGGAGAGACCCAGTACTTC.

This clonotype was counted a few times. V and J are TRBV5-6 and TRBJ2-1; 10 nucleotides match TRBD1. CDR3 length: 15 residues. J was trimmed by 7 bases and V by 2 bases; bases with no gene match: 6. Germline CDR1 is SGHDT and CDR2 is YYEEEE. CDR3 region: CASSFRTGGQNEQFF. CDR3 nucleotide sequence: TGTGCCAGCAGCTTCCGGACAGGGGGGCAAAATGAGCAGTTCTTC.

This clonotype appeared a few times. The chain uses TRBV5-5 and TRBJ2-7; 7 bases map to TRBD2. The CDR3 spans 14 residues. The ends lost 3 bases at V and 2 bases at J; junction bases unmatched: 5. In germline, CDR1 is SGHKS, CDR2 YYEKEE (reference sequence). The CDR3 region has the DNA TGTGCCAGCAGCTCAAGGGAGGGACCCTACGAGCAGTACTTC. Translation gives CASSSREGPYEQYF.

The rearrangement links TRBV12-3 or TRBV12-4 to TRBJ2-2; 7 bases agree with TRBD1. The V gene end was trimmed by 7 bases and the J gene end by 6 bases; junction bases not matched to a gene: 11. This CDR3 comprises 15 residues. The chain's CDR3 is CASTENRGSPGELFF. CDR3 in DNA: TGTGCCAGCACCGAAAACAGGGGTTCCCCCGGGGAGCTGTTTTTT.

This chain uses TRBV7-6 with TRBJ2-7; TRBD1 matches 11 bases. This CDR3 is built from 16 residues. Germline CDR1 SGHVS, CDR2 FNYEAQ. Trimming at V came to 5 bases and at J to 4 bases, leaving 10 bases not matched to a gene. CDR3 nucleotides: TGTGCCAGCAGCCCCTGGGACAGGGGGGTACCGTACGAGCAGTACTTC. Residues: CASSPWDRGVPYEQYF.

The chain combines TRBV5-1 with TRBJ2-4, with 8 bases that match TRBD1. Germline loops: CDR1 SGHRS, CDR2 YFSETQ. V trimming: 5 bases; J trimming: 6 bases; junction bases outside the gene matches: 7. This CDR3 comprises 14 residues. The CDR3 loop reads CASRVDRVVNIQYF. The CDR3 nucleotides read TGCGCCAGCAGGGTGGACAGGGTGGTAAACATTCAGTACTTC.

The rearrangement uses TRBV2 and TRBJ2-7; 10 bases are shared with TRBD1. The germline CDR1 and CDR2 sequences are SNHLY and FYNNEI. The trim removed 6 bases at V and 3 bases at J, leaving 5 bases unmatched. The CDR3 is 14 residues long. CDR3 loop: CASSRTGGLYEQYF. CDR3 DNA sequence: TGTGCCAGCAGCCGGACAGGGGGGCTCTACGAGCAGTACTTC.

This clonotype was found many times. The gene calls are TRBV24-1 and TRBJ2-1; 9 bases map to TRBD1. Trimming took 3 bases from V and 4 from J; bases not matched to a gene: 9. Germline values: CDR1 KGHDR, CDR2 SFDVKD. The CDR3 spans 17 residues. The CDR3 protein is CATSDGRGQGRYNEQFF. The DNA for the CDR3 is TGTGCCACCAGTGATGGACGCGGACAGGGGAGATACAATGAGCAGTTCTTC.

This clonotype was found a few times. The V call is TRBV5-1, the J call TRBJ2-7; D gene uncertain. The CDR3 runs 15 residues. Trimming took 0 bases from V and 2 from J, leaving 12 bases between them. Germline assignment: CDR1 SGHRS and CDR2 YFSETQ. The CDR3 loop reads CASSLAPGDPYEQYF. DNA of the CDR3: TGCGCCAGCAGCTTGGCCCCAGGAGACCCCTACGAGCAGTACTTC.

V usage is TRBV20-1 and J usage is TRBJ2-7; a weak D match, TRBD1 (6 bases). The CDR3 has 12 amino acids. Germline values: CDR1 DFQATT, CDR2 SNEGSKA (reference sequence). V was shortened by 8 bases and J by 0 bases, with 11 bases between the two germline ends. The chain's CDR3 is CSSNRVSYEQYF. CDR3 in DNA: TGCAGTTCAAACAGGGTCTCCTACGAGCAGTACTTC.

This clonotype occurred a few times. The chain combines TRBV18 with TRBJ2-7; 9 bases fit TRBD2. The germline V gene has CDR1 KGHSH and CDR2 LQKENI. V lost 4 bases and J lost 5; bases outside the gene matches: 9. This CDR3 comprises 15 residues. CDR3 coding DNA: TGTGCCAGCTCACTGACGGGACTAGCCATGGACGAGCAGTACTTC. Amino acid sequence: CASSLTGLAMDEQYF. Combining the CDR3 with reference TRBV18 and TRBJ2-7 gives the whole variable domain NAGVMQNPRHLVRRRGQEARLRCSPMKGHSHVYWYRQLPEEGLKFMVYLQKENIIDESGMPKERFSAEFPKEGPSILRIQQVVRGDSAAYFCASSLTGLAMDEQYFGPGTRLTVT.